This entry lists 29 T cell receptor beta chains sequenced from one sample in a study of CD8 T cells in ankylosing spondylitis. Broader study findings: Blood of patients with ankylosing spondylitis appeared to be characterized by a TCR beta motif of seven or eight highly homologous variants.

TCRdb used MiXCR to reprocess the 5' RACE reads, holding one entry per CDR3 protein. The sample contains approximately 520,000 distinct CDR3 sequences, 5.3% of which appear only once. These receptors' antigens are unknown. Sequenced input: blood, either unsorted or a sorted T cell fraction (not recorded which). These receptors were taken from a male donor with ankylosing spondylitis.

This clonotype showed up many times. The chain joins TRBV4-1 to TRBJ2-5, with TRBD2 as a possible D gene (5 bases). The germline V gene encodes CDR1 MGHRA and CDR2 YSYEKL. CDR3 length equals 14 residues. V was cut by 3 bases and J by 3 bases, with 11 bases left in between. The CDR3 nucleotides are TGCGCCAGCAGCCAGAGGACTTTCAAAGAGACCCAGTACTTC. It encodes CASSQRTFKETQYF.

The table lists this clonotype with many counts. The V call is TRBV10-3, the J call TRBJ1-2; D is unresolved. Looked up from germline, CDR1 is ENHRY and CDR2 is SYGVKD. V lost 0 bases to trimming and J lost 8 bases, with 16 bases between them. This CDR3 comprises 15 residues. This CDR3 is CAISESEGKVYGYTF. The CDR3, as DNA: TGTGCCATCAGTGAGTCGGAGGGCAAGGTATACGGCTACACCTTC.

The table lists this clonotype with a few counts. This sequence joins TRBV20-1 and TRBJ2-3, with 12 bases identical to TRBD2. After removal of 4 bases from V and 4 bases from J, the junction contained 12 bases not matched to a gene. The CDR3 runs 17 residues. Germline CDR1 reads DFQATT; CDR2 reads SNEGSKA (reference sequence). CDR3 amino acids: CSATRLAGDPRADTQYF. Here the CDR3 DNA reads TGCAGTGCTACTCGACTAGCGGGAGACCCTCGGGCAGATACGCAGTATTTT.

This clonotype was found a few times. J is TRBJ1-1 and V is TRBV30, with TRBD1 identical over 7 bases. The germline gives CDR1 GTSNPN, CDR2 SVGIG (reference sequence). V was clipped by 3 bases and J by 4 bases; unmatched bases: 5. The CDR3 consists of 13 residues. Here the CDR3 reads CAWRPGQFTEAFF. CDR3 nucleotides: TGTGCCTGGAGACCGGGACAGTTCACTGAAGCTTTCTTT.

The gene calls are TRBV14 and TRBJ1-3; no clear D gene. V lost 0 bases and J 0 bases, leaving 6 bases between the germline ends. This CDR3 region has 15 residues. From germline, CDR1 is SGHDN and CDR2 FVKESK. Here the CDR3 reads CASSQERFSGNTIYF. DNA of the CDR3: TGTGCCAGCAGCCAAGAGAGGTTCTCTGGAAACACCATATATTTT.

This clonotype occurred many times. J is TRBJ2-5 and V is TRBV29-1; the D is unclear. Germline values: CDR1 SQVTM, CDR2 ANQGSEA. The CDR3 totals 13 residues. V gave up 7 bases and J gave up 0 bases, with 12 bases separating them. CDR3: CSAVGSNQETQYF. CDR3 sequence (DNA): TGCAGCGCGGTTGGCAGCAACCAAGAGACCCAGTACTTC.

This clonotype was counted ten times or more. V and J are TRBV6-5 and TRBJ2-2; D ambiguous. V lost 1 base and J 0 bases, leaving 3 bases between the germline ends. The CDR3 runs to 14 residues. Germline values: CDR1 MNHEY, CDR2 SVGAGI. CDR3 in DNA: TGTGCCAGCAGTTACTTAGCGAACACCGGGGAGCTGTTTTTT. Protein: CASSYLANTGELFF.

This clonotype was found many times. This CDR3 is CASTRDGPSYEQYF. The CDR3 DNA follows: TGCGCCAGCACGCGGGACGGCCCATCCTACGAGCAGTACTTC. The rearrangement uses TRBV5-1 and TRBJ2-7, with a tentative D call TRBD2 (6 bases). Germline values: CDR1 SGHRS, CDR2 YFSETQ. This CDR3 has 14 amino acids. The germline V and J ends were trimmed by 6 bases and 1 base, with 14 bases remaining between them.

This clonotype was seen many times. CDR3 region: CASARGDYGYTF. The CDR3 coding sequence is TGTGCCAGCGCGAGAGGGGACTATGGCTACACCTTC. The J gene is TRBJ1-2, the V gene TRBV5-6; maybe TRBD1 (5 bases). Trimming removed 7 bases at V and 3 bases at J, with 10 bases between. Germline lookup yields CDR1 SGHDT and CDR2 YYEEEE. The CDR3 has 12 residues.

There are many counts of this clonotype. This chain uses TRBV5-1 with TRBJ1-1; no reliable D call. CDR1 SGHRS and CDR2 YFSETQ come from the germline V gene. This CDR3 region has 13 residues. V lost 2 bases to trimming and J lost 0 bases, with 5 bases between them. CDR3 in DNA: TGCGCCAGCAGCTTCCACGTGAACACTGAAGCTTTCTTT. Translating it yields CASSFHVNTEAFF.

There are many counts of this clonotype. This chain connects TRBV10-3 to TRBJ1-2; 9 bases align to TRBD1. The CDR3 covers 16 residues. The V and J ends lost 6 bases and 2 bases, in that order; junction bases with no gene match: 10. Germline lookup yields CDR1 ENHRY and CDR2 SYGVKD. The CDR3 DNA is TGTGCCATCAGCGCTAGGACAGGGGATACCAACTATGGCTACACCTTC. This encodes CAISARTGDTNYGYTF.

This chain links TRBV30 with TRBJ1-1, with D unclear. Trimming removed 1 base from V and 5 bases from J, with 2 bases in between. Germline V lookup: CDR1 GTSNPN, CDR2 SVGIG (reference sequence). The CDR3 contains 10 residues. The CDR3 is CAWSETEAFF. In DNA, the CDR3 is TGTGCCTGGAGTGAGACTGAAGCTTTCTTT.

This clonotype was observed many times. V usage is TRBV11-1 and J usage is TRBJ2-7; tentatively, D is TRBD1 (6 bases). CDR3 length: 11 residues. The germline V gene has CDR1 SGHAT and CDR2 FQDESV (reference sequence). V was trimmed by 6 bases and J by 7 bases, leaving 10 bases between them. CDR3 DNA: TGTGCCAGCAGGGACAGACTAGAGCAGTACTTC. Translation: CASRDRLEQYF.

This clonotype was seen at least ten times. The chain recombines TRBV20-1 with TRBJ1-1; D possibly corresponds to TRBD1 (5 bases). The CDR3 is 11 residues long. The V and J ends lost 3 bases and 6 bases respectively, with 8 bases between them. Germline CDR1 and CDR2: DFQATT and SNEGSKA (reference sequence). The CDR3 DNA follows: TGCAGTGCTAGCAGGGCATCTGAAGCTTTCTTT. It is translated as CSASRASEAFF.

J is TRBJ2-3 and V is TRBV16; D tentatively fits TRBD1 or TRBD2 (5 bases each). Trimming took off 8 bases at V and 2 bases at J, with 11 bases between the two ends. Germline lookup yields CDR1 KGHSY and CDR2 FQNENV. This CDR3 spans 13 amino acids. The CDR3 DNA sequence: TGTGCCAGCGGGGGACGGACCACAGATACGCAGTATTTT. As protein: CASGGRTTDTQYF. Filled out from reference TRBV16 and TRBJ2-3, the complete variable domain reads GEEVAQTPKHLVRGEGQKAKLYCAPIKGHSYVFWYQQVLKNEFKFLISFQNENVFDETGMPKERFSAKCLPNSPCSLEIQATKLEDSAVYFCASGGRTTDTQYFGPGTRLTVL.

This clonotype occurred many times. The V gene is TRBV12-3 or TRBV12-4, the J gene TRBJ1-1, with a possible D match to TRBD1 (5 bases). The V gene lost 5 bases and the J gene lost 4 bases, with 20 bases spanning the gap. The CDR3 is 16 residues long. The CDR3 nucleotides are TGTGCCAGCAGTCCAGGGTCAGGGTCCGTTGCCACTGAAGCTTTCTTT. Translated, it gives CASSPGSGSVATEAFF.

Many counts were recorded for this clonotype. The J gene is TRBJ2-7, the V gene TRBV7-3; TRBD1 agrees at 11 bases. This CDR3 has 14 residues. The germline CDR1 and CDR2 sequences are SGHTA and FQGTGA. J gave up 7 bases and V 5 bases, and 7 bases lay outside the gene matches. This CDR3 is CASSPGQGVFEQYF. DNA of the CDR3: TGTGCCAGCAGCCCGGGACAGGGGGTTTTTGAGCAGTACTTC.

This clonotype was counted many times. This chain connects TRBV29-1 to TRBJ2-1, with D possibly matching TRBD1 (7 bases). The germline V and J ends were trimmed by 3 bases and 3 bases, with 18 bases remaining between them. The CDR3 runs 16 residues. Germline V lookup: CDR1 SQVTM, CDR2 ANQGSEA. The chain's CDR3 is CSVDGGGPSIYNEQFF. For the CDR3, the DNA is TGCAGCGTTGATGGAGGGGGCCCCTCTATCTACAATGAGCAGTTCTTC.

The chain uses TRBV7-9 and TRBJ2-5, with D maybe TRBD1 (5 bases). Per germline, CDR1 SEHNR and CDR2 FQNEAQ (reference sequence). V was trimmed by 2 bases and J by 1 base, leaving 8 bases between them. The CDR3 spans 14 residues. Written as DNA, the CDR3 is TGTGCCAGCAGCTTAACCGACAGCCAAGAGACCCAGTACTTC. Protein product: CASSLTDSQETQYF.

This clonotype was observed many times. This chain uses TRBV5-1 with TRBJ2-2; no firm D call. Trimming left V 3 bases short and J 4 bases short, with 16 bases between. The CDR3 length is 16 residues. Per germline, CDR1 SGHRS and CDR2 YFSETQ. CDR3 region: CASSSVEVQSTGELFF. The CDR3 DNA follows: TGCGCCAGCAGCTCGGTAGAGGTGCAGAGCACCGGGGAGCTGTTTTTT.

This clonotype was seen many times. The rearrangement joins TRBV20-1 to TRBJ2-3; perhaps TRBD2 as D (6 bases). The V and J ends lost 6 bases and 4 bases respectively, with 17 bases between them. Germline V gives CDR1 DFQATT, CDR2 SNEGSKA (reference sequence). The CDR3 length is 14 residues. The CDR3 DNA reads TGCAGTGCCGCGGGGACTGGAAGGGCAGATACGCAGTATTTT. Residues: CSAAGTGRADTQYF.

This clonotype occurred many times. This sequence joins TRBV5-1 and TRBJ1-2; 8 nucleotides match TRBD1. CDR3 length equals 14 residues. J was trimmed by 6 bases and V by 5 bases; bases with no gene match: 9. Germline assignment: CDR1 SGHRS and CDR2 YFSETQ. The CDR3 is CASRSTGAKNGYTF. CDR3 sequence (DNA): TGCGCCAGCAGATCGACAGGGGCAAAGAATGGCTACACCTTC.

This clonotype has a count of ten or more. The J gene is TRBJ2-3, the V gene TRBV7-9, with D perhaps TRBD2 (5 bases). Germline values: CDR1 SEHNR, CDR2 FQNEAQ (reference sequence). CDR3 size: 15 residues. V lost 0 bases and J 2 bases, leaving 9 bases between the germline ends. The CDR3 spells CASSLAVDSTDTQYF. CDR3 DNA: TGTGCCAGCAGCTTAGCCGTGGACTCCACAGATACGCAGTATTTT. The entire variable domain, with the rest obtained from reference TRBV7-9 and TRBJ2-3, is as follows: DTGVSQNPRHKITKRGQNVTFRCDPISEHNRLYWYRQTLGQGPEFLTYFQNEAQLEKSRLLSDRFSAERPKGSFSTLEIQRTEQGDSAMYLCASSLAVDSTDTQYFGPGTRLTVL.

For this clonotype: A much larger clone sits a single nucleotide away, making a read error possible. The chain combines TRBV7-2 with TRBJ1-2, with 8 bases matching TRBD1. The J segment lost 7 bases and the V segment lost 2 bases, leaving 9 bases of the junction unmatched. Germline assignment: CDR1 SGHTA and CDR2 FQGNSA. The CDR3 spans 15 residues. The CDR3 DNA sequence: TGTGCCAGCAGCTTACGCCCCGGACAGGGTAGTGGCTACACCTTC. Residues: CASSLRPGQGSGYTF.

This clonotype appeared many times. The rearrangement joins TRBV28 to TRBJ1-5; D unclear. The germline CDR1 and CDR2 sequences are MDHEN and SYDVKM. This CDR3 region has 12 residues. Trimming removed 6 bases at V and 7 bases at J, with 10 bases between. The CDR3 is CASRLAEQPQHF. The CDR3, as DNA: TGTGCCAGCAGGCTCGCTGAGCAGCCCCAGCATTTT.

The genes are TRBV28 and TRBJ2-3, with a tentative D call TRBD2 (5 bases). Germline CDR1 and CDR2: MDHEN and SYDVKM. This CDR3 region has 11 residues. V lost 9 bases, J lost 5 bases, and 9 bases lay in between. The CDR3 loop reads CARREGDTQYF. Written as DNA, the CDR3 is TGTGCCAGACGAGAGGGAGATACGCAGTATTTT.

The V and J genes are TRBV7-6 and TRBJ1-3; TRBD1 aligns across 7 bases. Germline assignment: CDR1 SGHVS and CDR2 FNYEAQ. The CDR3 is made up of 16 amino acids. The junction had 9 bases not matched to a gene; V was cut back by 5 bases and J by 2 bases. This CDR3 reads CASSQATGWPGNTIYF. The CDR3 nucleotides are TGTGCCAGCAGCCAGGCGACAGGGTGGCCTGGAAACACCATATATTTT.

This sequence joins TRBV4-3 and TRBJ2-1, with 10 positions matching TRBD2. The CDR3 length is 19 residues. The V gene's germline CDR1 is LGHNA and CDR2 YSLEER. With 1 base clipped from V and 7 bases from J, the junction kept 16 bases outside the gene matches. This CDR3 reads CASSQGTSGIRSRSNEQFF. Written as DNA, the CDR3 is TGCGCCAGCAGCCAAGGTACTAGCGGGATTCGGTCCAGGAGTAATGAGCAGTTCTTC.

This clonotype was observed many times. The DNA for the CDR3 is TGCGCCAGCAGCTTGGGGCAGGGCCCCTACAATGAGCAGTTCTTC. This gives the protein CASSLGQGPYNEQFF. The J gene is TRBJ2-1, the V gene TRBV5-1; perhaps TRBD1 as D (5 bases). V was clipped by 0 bases and J by 2 bases, with 9 bases between them. There are 15 residues in the CDR3. CDR1 SGHRS and CDR2 YFSETQ come from the germline V gene.